One and the same sample provided the 31 T cell receptor beta chains below, sequenced in a study of T cells in Graves' hyperthyroidism and ophthalmopathy. TCR beta CDR3 regions were amplified from RNA. The primer set for the first-round RT-PCR of the TCR CDR3 was HTBI. Via MiXCR, TCRdb re-called the multiplex PCR reads, giving one row per CDR3 protein. Among about 580,000 distinct CDR3 sequences listed, approximately 44% were seen once. Source material: peripheral blood or thyroid tissue (not recorded which). The receptor source for this set is a woman younger than 35 with Graves' hyperthyroidism.

This clonotype was seen a few times. The gene calls are TRBV30 and TRBJ1-5; D not resolved. The CDR3 has 13 residues. Trimming pared 3 bases from V and 1 base from J, leaving 7 bases between. Germline V gene lookup returns CDR1 GTSNPN and CDR2 SVGIG (reference sequence). CDR3 bases: TGTGCCTGGAGCGGATGGAGCAATCAGCCCCAGCATTTT. This codes for CAWSGWSNQPQHF.

CDR3 sequence: CSASIQGAGGYTF. The CDR3, as DNA: TGCAGTGCTAGCATACAGGGGGCGGGTGGCTACACCTTC. The rearrangement joins TRBV20-1 to TRBJ1-2, with 9 bases identical to TRBD1. The V gene's germline CDR1 is DFQATT and CDR2 SNEGSKA (reference sequence). With V trimmed by 3 bases and J by 7 bases, 6 bases remained unmatched. The CDR3 has 13 residues.

This clonotype occurred a few times. This sequence joins TRBV7-9 and TRBJ1-1; 8 bases fit TRBD1. The V segment lost 6 bases and the J segment 5 bases; nucleotides outside the gene matches: 5. The CDR3 consists of 13 residues. Germline CDR1 is SEHNR and CDR2 is FQNEAQ (reference sequence). The CDR3 region is CASSTGGVTEAFF. As DNA, the CDR3 is TGTGCCAGCAGTACAGGGGGAGTTACTGAAGCTTTCTTT. The variable domain in full, with the rest retrieved from reference TRBV7-9 and TRBJ1-1, is DTGVSQNPRHKITKRGQNVTFRCDPISEHNRLYWYRQTLGQGPEFLTYFQNEAQLEKSRLLSDRFSAERPKGSFSTLEIQRTEQGDSAMYLCASSTGGVTEAFFGQGTRLTVV.

A few counts support this clonotype. The rearrangement joins TRBV25-1 to TRBJ1-2; D ambiguous. This CDR3 spans 13 amino acids. V was trimmed by 4 bases and J by 8 bases, leaving 14 bases between them. Per germline, CDR1 MGHDK and CDR2 SYGVNS. CDR3 loop: CASSAREAGGYTF. In nucleotides, the CDR3 is TGTGCCAGCAGTGCTAGAGAGGCTGGGGGCTACACCTTC.

This clonotype was detected ten times or more. The rearrangement joins TRBV7-3 to TRBJ2-2, with no clear D. The CDR3 contains 17 residues. Germline CDR1 and CDR2: SGHTA and FQGTGA. V dropped 3 bases and J dropped 0 bases, with 14 bases sitting between them. In DNA, the CDR3 is TGTGCCAGCAGCTTTGGCTCTCCATTCGCGAACACCGGGGAGCTGTTTTTT. Protein sequence: CASSFGSPFANTGELFF.

The chain is built from TRBV12-5 and TRBJ2-7, with 9 nucleotides matching TRBD2. The CDR3 totals 15 residues. Germline trimming cut 3 bases from V and 5 bases from J; bases unmatched to any gene: 8. Germline CDR1 LGHNT, CDR2 FRNRAP. The CDR3 protein is CASGFLSGGPNEQYF. CDR3 sequence (DNA): TGTGCTAGTGGTTTCCTTAGCGGGGGACCCAACGAGCAGTACTTC.

The chain recombines TRBV12-3 or TRBV12-4 with TRBJ2-2; 13 positions agree with TRBD2. V lost 3 bases, J lost 5 bases, and 3 bases stayed unmatched. The CDR3 totals 16 residues. DNA for the CDR3: TGTGCCAGCAGTTTCCGACTAGCGGGAGGTACCGGGGAGCTGTTTTTT. It specifies CASSFRLAGGTGELFF.

This clonotype showed up just once. This may arise from a read error, as a much more abundant clone is one base away. This chain uses TRBV7-2 with TRBJ2-5; unclear D gene. The germline V gene encodes CDR1 SGHTA and CDR2 FQGNSA. The ends were cut back, 3 bases at V and 0 bases at J, with 11 bases in the middle. The CDR3 consists of 15 residues. The CDR3 sequence: CASSLLGSYQETQYF. In DNA, the CDR3 is TGTGCCAGCAGCTTGCTGGGATCGTACCAAGAGACCCAGTACTTC.

Only a few counts were recorded for this clonotype. The chain links TRBV7-6 to TRBJ2-6; D possibly matches TRBD1 or TRBD2 (6 bases each). This CDR3 has 14 residues. Germline assignment: CDR1 SGHVS and CDR2 FNYEAQ. The germline V and J ends were trimmed by 5 bases and 4 bases, with 9 bases remaining between them. The CDR3 DNA follows: TGTGCCAGCAGCAGGGGGGACGGGGCCAACGTCCTGACTTTC. The encoded protein is CASSRGDGANVLTF.

This clonotype was observed at least ten times. The chain uses TRBV15 and TRBJ1-5; TRBD1 might be the D (6 bases). This CDR3 comprises 15 residues. Germline values: CDR1 LNHNV, CDR2 YYDKDF (reference sequence). Trimming removed 1 base from V and 6 bases from J, with 13 bases in between. The CDR3 is CATSRGPGGGQPQHF. CDR3 sequence (DNA): TGTGCCACCAGCAGAGGTCCGGGGGGCGGTCAGCCCCAGCATTTT.

The gene calls are TRBV20-1 and TRBJ2-2; 7 nucleotides match TRBD2. The assigned J gene may be wrong: the sequence end matches TRBJ2-3 better. This CDR3 has 15 residues. Germline V gene data show CDR1 as DFQATT and CDR2 as SNEGSKA (reference sequence). CDR3 protein: CSARDTSANTDTQYF. As DNA, the CDR3 is TGCAGTGCTAGAGATACTAGCGCCAACACAGATACGCAGTATTTT.

The chain has TRBV29-1 and TRBJ2-1; TRBD2 is a possible D gene (6 bases). Trimming left V 8 bases short and J 5 bases short, with 13 bases between. The CDR3 spans 12 residues. CDR1 is SQVTM, CDR2 ANQGSEA, per germline. CDR3 in DNA: TGCAGCCTCCAGCGGGTGAACAATGAGCAGTTCTTC. This translates into CSLQRVNNEQFF.

At least ten counts were recorded for this clonotype. This CDR3 is CASSSDSLGYEKLFF. CDR3 in DNA: TGTGCCAGCAGCTCGGACAGTTTGGGTTATGAAAAACTGTTTTTT. The chain couples TRBV13 to TRBJ1-4; D might be TRBD1 (6 bases). CDR1 and CDR2 from the germline V gene are PRHDT and FYEKMQ (reference sequence). Trimming stripped 4 bases from V and 6 bases from J, with 15 bases between. CDR3 size: 15 residues.

Comment on this clonotype: A read error is possible here, since a much larger clone lies one base away. V usage is TRBV24-1 and J usage is TRBJ2-7; D tentatively reads TRBD1 or TRBD2 (6 bases each). The CDR3 is 16 residues long. Germline assignment: CDR1 KGHDR and CDR2 SFDVKD. CDR3 bases: TGCGCCAGCAGCCAAGATTCGGGGGCAGGTAGATACGAGCAGTACTTC. Protein: CASSQDSGAGRYEQYF.

The gene calls are TRBV5-1 and TRBJ2-3, with D hard to call. The CDR3 covers 15 residues. The V and J ends lost 8 bases and 0 bases respectively, with 16 bases between them. From germline, CDR1 is SGHRS and CDR2 YFSETQ. Here the CDR3 DNA reads TGCGCCAGTCTTCTAGACCCACCAAGCACAGATACGCAGTATTTT. This sequence encodes CASLLDPPSTDTQYF.

To note about this clonotype: This may stem from a read error, because a much larger clone lies one nucleotide away. This sequence joins TRBV18 and TRBJ2-7; D gene unclear. The CDR3 sequence is 14 residues long. V was clipped by 0 bases and J by 3 bases, with 9 bases between them. Per the germline V gene, CDR1 is KGHSH and CDR2 is LQKENI. CDR3 protein: CASSPPRTDYEQYF. CDR3 nucleotide sequence: TGTGCCAGCTCACCACCGAGGACGGACTACGAGCAGTACTTC.

This clonotype was counted a single time. A much more abundant neighbour one base away suggests this may be a read error. The chain couples TRBV4-3 to TRBJ2-5; 9 bases are a match to TRBD2. The V gene end was trimmed by 1 base and the J gene end by 5 bases; junction bases not matched to a gene: 17. CDR1 is LGHNA and CDR2 is YSLEER in the germline V gene. This CDR3 region has 19 residues. CDR3 DNA: TGCGCCAGCAGCCAAGTGGCTAGGAGCGGGAGGTCTCAGGGGGAGACCCAGTACTTC. Its protein is CASSQVARSGRSQGETQYF.

This chain connects TRBV5-6 to TRBJ1-2; the match to TRBD1 covers 8 bases. The CDR3 extends over 15 amino acids. J gave up 5 bases and V 3 bases, and 9 bases lay outside the gene matches. Germline V lookup: CDR1 SGHDT, CDR2 YYEEEE. The CDR3 spells CASSSGRQGNYGYTF. In DNA form, the CDR3 reads TGTGCCAGCAGCTCCGGTCGACAGGGGAATTATGGCTACACCTTC.

The sample holds many counts of this clonotype. The chain employs TRBV20-1 and TRBJ2-7; D is unresolved. The ends were cut back, 3 bases at V and 4 bases at J, with 10 bases in the middle. This CDR3 is built from 12 residues. CDR1 is DFQATT, CDR2 SNEGSKA, per germline (reference sequence). CDR3 coding DNA: TGCAGTGCTAGCCCCGAATCGTACGAGCAGTACTTC. This sequence encodes CSASPESYEQYF.

The chain couples TRBV15 to TRBJ2-7; weak D call: TRBD2 (6 bases). Germline CDR1 is LNHNV and CDR2 is YYDKDF (reference sequence). This CDR3 region has 15 residues. Trimming shortened V by 1 base and J by 5 bases, and 15 bases separated the two germline ends. The CDR3 loop is CATSRVKDGSHEQYF. CDR3 DNA sequence: TGTGCCACCAGCAGAGTAAAGGACGGGAGTCACGAGCAGTACTTC.

V and J are TRBV20-1 and TRBJ1-6, with 12 bases fitting TRBD1. CDR1 is DFQATT, CDR2 SNEGSKA, per germline (reference sequence). This CDR3 has 16 residues. The ends lost 5 bases at V and 8 bases at J; junction bases unmatched: 10. The CDR3 sequence: CSAFVGTGGRDSPLHF. The CDR3 DNA follows: TGCAGTGCTTTCGTCGGGACAGGGGGCCGAGATTCACCCCTCCACTTT.

This clonotype came up a few times. The J gene is TRBJ1-4, the V gene TRBV28, with D possibly TRBD1 on 5 matching bases. V lost 3 bases, J lost 5 bases, and 13 bases lay in between. The CDR3 covers 15 residues. Germline-derived CDR1 and CDR2 are MDHEN and SYDVKM. The DNA for the CDR3 is TGTGCCAGCAGTTTTCTCGCGGGGGGGAATGAAAAACTGTTTTTT. Protein product: CASSFLAGGNEKLFF.

At least ten counts were recorded for this clonotype. This chain joins TRBV2 and TRBJ1-5; 10 bases agree with TRBD1. The CDR3 is made up of 16 amino acids. Germline V gene lookup returns CDR1 SNHLY and CDR2 FYNNEI. V lost 6 bases, J lost 4 bases, and 9 bases stayed unmatched. Written as DNA, the CDR3 is TGTGCCAGCAGCTACGACAGGGGGCAGCGTAATCAGCCCCAGCATTTT. Translation gives CASSYDRGQRNQPQHF.

This clonotype was counted ten times or more. The chain links TRBV2 to TRBJ2-5; TRBD2 matches at 8 bases. The V and J ends lost 1 base and 5 bases, in that order; junction bases with no gene match: 9. This CDR3 contains 16 residues. CDR1 and CDR2 from the germline V gene are SNHLY and FYNNEI. CDR3 region: CASSEVGAGVQETQYF. The CDR3 nucleotides read TGTGCCAGCAGTGAAGTTGGAGCGGGAGTCCAGGAGACCCAGTACTTC.

This chain joins TRBV10-3 and TRBJ2-3; 12 bases match TRBD2. V was pared by 6 bases and J by 4 bases, with 11 bases of the junction left unmatched. This CDR3 contains 17 residues. Per the germline V gene, CDR1 is ENHRY and CDR2 is SYGVKD. The DNA for the CDR3 is TGTGCCATCAGGCCACGGACTAGCGGGATTCAGGCAGATACGCAGTATTTT. It encodes CAIRPRTSGIQADTQYF.

The table lists this clonotype with many counts. This rearrangement joins TRBV12-5 to TRBJ1-2; 7 bases fit TRBD1. Germline V gives CDR1 LGHNT, CDR2 FRNRAP. CDR3 length equals 14 residues. V lost 6 bases and J lost 8; bases outside the gene matches: 12. CDR3 loop: CASGFTGQAGGYTF. DNA for the CDR3: TGTGCTAGTGGCTTTACCGGACAGGCTGGGGGCTACACCTTC.

A word on this clonotype: Compared with germline, one end of the junction differs, possibly owing to a read error. V is TRBV2 and J is TRBJ1-3; D uncertain. The germline V gene encodes CDR1 SNHLY and CDR2 FYNNEI. The CDR3 consists of 15 residues. CDR3 nucleotides: TGTGCCATCAGTGACCGGAACATCCCTGGAAACAGCATATATTTT. Its translation is CAISDRNIPGNSIYF.

This clonotype has only a few counts. J is TRBJ2-3 and V is TRBV20-1; TRBD1 aligns across 12 bases. CDR3 length equals 15 residues. V was pared by 6 bases and J by 3 bases, with 7 bases of the junction left unmatched. The germline V gene encodes CDR1 DFQATT and CDR2 SNEGSKA (reference sequence). The CDR3 sequence: CSAQGTGGLTDTQYF. The CDR3 DNA follows: TGCAGTGCACAAGGGACAGGGGGCTTGACAGATACGCAGTATTTT.

This clonotype was recorded at least ten times. The chain uses TRBV6-2 or TRBV6-3 and TRBJ1-1; the match to TRBD1 covers 8 bases. Germline V gene sequence: CDR1 MNHEY, CDR2 SVGEGT. The CDR3 loop spans 13 amino acids. The ends lost 11 bases at V and 0 bases at J; junction bases unmatched: 5. For the CDR3, the DNA is TGTGCCGTACGACAGGGGATGAACACTGAAGCTTTCTTT. This translates into CAVRQGMNTEAFF.

This clonotype was counted many times. The V call is TRBV6-6, the J call TRBJ2-7, with no clear D. CDR1 and CDR2 from the germline V gene are MNHNY and SVGAGI (reference sequence). V gave up 5 bases and J gave up 2 bases, with 7 bases separating them. This CDR3 is built from 12 residues. For the CDR3, the DNA is TGTGCCAGCAGTCAGGACCCCTACGAGCAGTACTTC. It is translated as CASSQDPYEQYF.

This clonotype was detected ten times or more. The chain links TRBV19 to TRBJ1-3; D is unresolved. Trimming pared 8 bases from V and 4 bases from J, leaving 9 bases between. The CDR3 is 12 residues long. Germline V gives CDR1 LNHDA, CDR2 SQIVND (reference sequence). The CDR3 DNA reads TGTGCCAGTGGGTCAAGGGGAAACACCATATATTTT. It is translated as CASGSRGNTIYF. Variable domain in full (rest from reference TRBV19 and TRBJ1-3): DGGITQSPKYLFRKEGQNVTLSCEQNLNHDAMYWYRQDPGQGLRLIYYSQIVNDFQKGDIAEGYSVSREKKESFPLTVTSAQKNPTAFYLCASGSRGNTIYFGEGSWLTVV.